Each of the 2 T cell receptor beta chains below was sequenced from the same sample in a study of OX40 agonist ivuxolimab in advanced cancers. Assay: immunoSEQ multiplex PCR; the TCRdb copy retains only in-frame clones and omits some. Of about 45,000 clones in the sample, roughly 86% are singletons; the top ten hold approximately 1%. This material consisted of CD4+ or CD8+ T cells sorted from blood, taken in a trial of the OX40 agonist ivuxolimab. The receptors derive from an adult with an advanced solid tumor such as melanoma, head and neck, liver or kidney cancer.

This clone was detected a few times. V is TRBV7-9 and J is TRBJ1-1; D uncertain. Looked up from germline, CDR1 is SEHNR and CDR2 is FQNEAQ (reference sequence). This CDR3 region has 14 residues. V shed 1 base and J shed 1 base, with 7 bases lying between them. This chain's CDR3 is CASSLEKWNTEAFF. The CDR3 region has the DNA TGTGCCAGCAGCTTAGAAAAATGGAACACTGAAGCTTTCTTT.

The rearrangement links TRBV5-6 to TRBJ2-1; D not resolved. The CDR3 totals 13 residues. Trimming took off 3 bases at V and 7 bases at J, with 11 bases between the two ends. The germline V gene has CDR1 SGHDT and CDR2 YYEEEE. Here the CDR3 DNA reads TGTGCCAGCAGCTCAGCGTATAGTAATGAGCAGTTCTTC. It translates to CASSSAYSNEQFF.